Each of the 21 T cell receptor beta chains below was sequenced from the same sample in a study of cytomegalovirus exposure and HLA in healthy donors. Primers included in the PCR were 60 Vbeta and 13 Jbeta primers. Clones were read by immunoSEQ multiplex PCR, and TCRdb kept only the in-frame ones, dropping some. The data include 60,000 or so clones; the top ten clones carry approximately 2.1%. Sequencing input: PBMCs. The origin of the receptors is a woman under 30 in good health and CMV-seronegative.

The chain combines TRBV5-4 with TRBJ1-2; 8 positions match TRBD1. The germline gives CDR1 SGHNT, CDR2 YYREEE (reference sequence). This CDR3 has 13 residues. J was trimmed by 3 bases and V by 4 bases; bases with no gene match: 2. This CDR3 is CASSQDRDYGYTF. The CDR3 nucleotides are TGTGCCAGCAGCCAGGACAGGGACTATGGCTACACCTTC.

The V and J genes are TRBV28 and TRBJ1-6; no clear D gene. CDR3 length equals 17 residues. Germline CDR1 and CDR2: MDHEN and SYDVKM. Trimming left V 5 bases short and J 3 bases short, with 17 bases between. The CDR3 region is CASSPYRQPGYNSPLHF. For the CDR3, the DNA is TGTGCCAGCAGTCCGTATCGGCAGCCAGGCTATAATTCACCCCTCCACTTT.

The chain links TRBV28 to TRBJ2-2; D gene uncertain. V lost 3 bases and J lost 7, with 6 bases in between. Germline V gene data show CDR1 as MDHEN and CDR2 as SYDVKM. The CDR3 has 12 residues. CDR3: CASSFYGGELFF. CDR3 bases: TGTGCCAGCAGTTTTTACGGCGGGGAGCTGTTTTTT.

The rearrangement links TRBV4-2 to TRBJ2-3; tentatively, D is TRBD2 (5 bases). Deletions cut 0 bases from V and 2 bases from J, with 15 bases between. This CDR3 contains 17 residues. Per germline, CDR1 LGHNA and CDR2 YNFKEQ. In DNA form, the CDR3 reads TGTGCCAGCAGCCAAGATGTCAGCGGAGCGACCACAGATACGCAGTATTTT. Amino acids: CASSQDVSGATTDTQYF.

The V call is TRBV18, the J call TRBJ1-2; D is perhaps TRBD1 (6 bases). V lost 2 bases and J 0 bases, leaving 13 bases between the germline ends. Germline V gene lookup returns CDR1 KGHSH and CDR2 LQKENI. This CDR3 has 16 residues. The CDR3 sequence: CASSPTWTVPNYGYTF. The CDR3 DNA follows: TGTGCCAGCTCACCAACCTGGACAGTTCCTAACTATGGCTACACCTTC.

This chain links TRBV5-1 with TRBJ2-3, with 9 bases that match TRBD1. The V segment lost 3 bases and the J segment 5 bases; nucleotides outside the gene matches: 7. CDR3 length: 15 residues. Germline V lookup: CDR1 SGHRS, CDR2 YFSETQ. The CDR3 region is CASSSGTGNVDTQYF. As DNA, the CDR3 is TGCGCCAGCAGCTCCGGGACAGGGAATGTAGATACGCAGTATTTT.

V gene TRBV18 combines with J gene TRBJ2-7, with 8 bases aligning to TRBD1. Per germline, CDR1 KGHSH and CDR2 LQKENI. This CDR3 is 16 amino acids long. J was trimmed by 3 bases and V by 5 bases; bases with no gene match: 12. CDR3 sequence: CASSTTQQGGLYEQYF. CDR3 DNA: TGTGCCAGCTCAACCACCCAACAGGGGGGACTCTACGAGCAGTACTTC.

This chain uses TRBV6-6 with TRBJ1-5, with 8 bases identical to TRBD1. The CDR3 is 13 amino acids. Germline CDR1 is MNHNY and CDR2 is SVGAGI (reference sequence). V was clipped by 6 bases and J by 7 bases; unmatched bases: 5. CDR3 coding DNA: TGTGCCAGCAGAACAGGGGGACTCCAGCCCCAGCATTTT. This codes for CASRTGGLQPQHF.

The rearrangement joins TRBV28 to TRBJ2-3, with TRBD2 as a possible D gene (5 bases). The CDR3 spans 13 residues. The V gene's germline CDR1 is MDHEN and CDR2 SYDVKM. V was cut by 8 bases and J by 2 bases, with 11 bases left in between. The CDR3 loop reads CASETDSTDTQYF. The DNA of the CDR3 is TGTGCCAGCGAGACGGACTCCACAGATACGCAGTATTTT.

CDR3 sequence (DNA): TGTGCCATCAAGGGGGGGAGTCGGGATACGCAGTATTTT. Translating gives CAIKGGSRDTQYF. This rearrangement joins TRBV10-3 to TRBJ2-3; a weak D match, TRBD2 (7 bases). The CDR3 consists of 13 residues. V was pared by 7 bases and J by 6 bases, with 14 bases between. CDR1 ENHRY and CDR2 SYGVKD come from the germline V gene.

V usage is TRBV11-2 and J usage is TRBJ1-1; no clear D gene. Germline V gene sequence: CDR1 SGHAT, CDR2 FQNNGV. Trimming shortened V by 5 bases and J by 0 bases, and 13 bases separated the two germline ends. This CDR3 has 15 residues. The CDR3 is CASSRWAQLNTEAFF. The CDR3 nucleotides are TGTGCCAGCAGCCGATGGGCTCAGCTGAACACTGAAGCTTTCTTT.

The chain carries TRBV5-1 and TRBJ2-3; 9 bases agree with TRBD2. The trim removed 0 bases at V and 2 bases at J, leaving 10 bases unmatched. This CDR3 is 18 amino acids long. Germline V gene lookup returns CDR1 SGHRS and CDR2 YFSETQ. CDR3 coding DNA: TGCGCCAGCAGCTTGGTGCCCCTAGCGGGGCGTGTCACAGATACGCAGTATTTT. It codes for CASSLVPLAGRVTDTQYF.

The chain employs TRBV6-5 and TRBJ1-2; D is possibly TRBD1 (5 bases). This CDR3 has 15 residues. Germline V gene sequence: CDR1 MNHEY, CDR2 SVGAGI. The ends were cut back, 6 bases at V and 1 base at J, with 15 bases in the middle. CDR3 in DNA: TGTGCCAGCAGCCGCCGACAGAAGAGTAACTATGGCTACACCTTC. Translating gives CASSRRQKSNYGYTF.

The chain joins TRBV9 to TRBJ2-5; D call uncertain. V lost 4 bases to trimming and J lost 1 base, with 11 bases between them. The CDR3 extends over 14 amino acids. Per germline, CDR1 SGDLS and CDR2 YYNGEE. The CDR3 loop reads CASSLSGLQETQYF. CDR3 nucleotide sequence: TGTGCCAGCAGCCTCAGTGGTCTCCAAGAGACCCAGTACTTC.

The chain links TRBV2 to TRBJ2-1; D is perhaps TRBD1 (6 bases). The CDR3 totals 14 residues. The V gene's germline CDR1 is SNHLY and CDR2 FYNNEI. V was cut by 6 bases and J by 2 bases, with 11 bases left in between. CDR3 nucleotides: TGTGCCAGCAGCCGGGACAATCCCTACAATGAGCAGTTCTTC. Translating it yields CASSRDNPYNEQFF.

The rearrangement joins TRBV4-1 to TRBJ2-7, with a tentative D call TRBD2 (6 bases). V dropped 3 bases and J dropped 1 base, with 22 bases sitting between them. This CDR3 is 18 amino acids long. Germline V gene data show CDR1 as MGHRA and CDR2 as YSYEKL. The CDR3 bases are TGCGCCAGCAGCCACATGGGTCTTCGGGGGACGTTTTCCTACGAGCAGTACTTC. As protein: CASSHMGLRGTFSYEQYF.

This chain uses TRBV6-6 with TRBJ1-1; D possibly corresponds to TRBD1 (5 bases). V lost 10 bases and J 0 bases, leaving 15 bases between the germline ends. The CDR3 spans 14 residues. Germline CDR1 is MNHNY and CDR2 is SVGAGI (reference sequence). For the CDR3, the DNA is TGTGCCACCAATCCCGGGGGTATGAACACTGAAGCTTTCTTT. Its protein is CATNPGGMNTEAFF.

The chain employs TRBV2 and TRBJ1-5; 9 bases map to TRBD1. The CDR3 runs to 16 residues. V shed 4 bases and J 0 bases; nucleotides not matched to a gene: 4. Germline lookup yields CDR1 SNHLY and CDR2 FYNNEI. The CDR3 nucleotides read TGTGCCAGCAGTGGAGGACAGGGGTATAGCAATCAGCCCCAGCATTTT. This encodes CASSGGQGYSNQPQHF.

This chain connects TRBV7-9 to TRBJ2-5; weak D call: TRBD2 (6 bases). From germline, CDR1 is SEHNR and CDR2 FQNEAQ (reference sequence). The CDR3 runs 15 residues. Trimming cost V 5 bases and J 4 bases, with 17 bases left between them. CDR3 sequence reads: CASSRRLGGRETQYF. DNA of the CDR3: TGTGCCAGCAGCCGACGACTAGGAGGGAGAGAGACCCAGTACTTC.

DNA for the CDR3: TGCGCCAGCAGCGCCAGGGTGGCCCCCCTCGAGCAGTACTTC. It is translated as CASSARVAPLEQYF. The J gene is TRBJ2-7, the V gene TRBV5-1, with D possibly matching TRBD1 (5 bases). Trimming pared 4 bases from V and 6 bases from J, leaving 17 bases between. This CDR3 has 14 residues. Germline V CDR1 and CDR2: SGHRS, YFSETQ.

The rearrangement links TRBV28 to TRBJ1-1; D is ambiguous. With 4 bases removed from V and 2 bases from J, the gap between germline ends came to 14 bases. Germline V gene lookup returns CDR1 MDHEN and CDR2 SYDVKM. The CDR3 has 15 amino acids. The CDR3 coding sequence is TGTGCCAGCAGTTCCGCCTGGTCCCTAAACACTGAAGCTTTCTTT. Translating gives CASSSAWSLNTEAFF.